Shown below are 22 T cell receptor beta chains from a single sample sequenced in a study of shared clonotypes between healthy human individuals. The table came from immunoSEQ multiplex PCR; TCRdb's copy has only in-frame clones and leaves some out. The repertoire includes roughly 2.4 million clones, more than 90% of them detected once, and 0.1% to 0.15% sits in the top ten. Sequenced: naive CD4+ T cells sorted from blood. The subset here: CD45RA+ positively selected. The receptors here all came from a man younger than 35 in good health.

With respect to this clone: The junction shows a germline mismatch at one end, possibly a read error. Within the sample, other DNA sequences also encode this same CDR3. This rearrangement joins TRBV7-9 to TRBJ1-3; D may be TRBD1 (5 bases). Germline lookup yields CDR1 SEHNR and CDR2 FQNEAQ (reference sequence). The CDR3 loop spans 13 amino acids. CDR3 nucleotides: TGTGCCAGCAGTCTTGGGACTGGCAACACCATATATTTT. Translated, it gives CASSLGTGNTIYF.

This chain joins TRBV11-2 and TRBJ2-1; D might be TRBD2 (6 bases). The CDR3 totals 14 residues. Trimming removed 5 bases from V and 6 bases from J, with 14 bases in between. Germline loops: CDR1 SGHAT, CDR2 FQNNGV. CDR3 protein: CASSHNRAGNEQFF. The CDR3 DNA is TGTGCCAGCAGCCACAACCGAGCGGGCAATGAGCAGTTCTTC.

The chain links TRBV6-6 to TRBJ2-7; 12 bases map to TRBD2. V shed 4 bases and J 7 bases; nucleotides not matched to a gene: 8. The CDR3 extends over 15 amino acids. Germline V gene sequence: CDR1 MNHNY, CDR2 SVGAGI (reference sequence). This CDR3 reads CASSSRTSGAAEQYF. In DNA, the CDR3 is TGTGCCAGCAGTTCTAGGACTAGCGGGGCGGCGGAGCAGTACTTC.

The chain couples TRBV5-1 to TRBJ2-7; 7 nucleotides line up with TRBD1. The CDR3 extends over 15 amino acids. CDR1 and CDR2 (germline): SGHRS, YFSETQ. J gave up 2 bases and V 2 bases, and 7 bases lay outside the gene matches. The CDR3 here is CASSLGQVVTYEQYF. CDR3 nucleotides: TGCGCCAGCAGCTTAGGACAGGTTGTCACCTACGAGCAGTACTTC.

The V and J genes are TRBV10-3 and TRBJ2-2; 8 bases are shared with TRBD1. Germline CDR1 reads ENHRY; CDR2 reads SYGVKD. The CDR3 length is 16 residues. V lost 10 bases, J lost 0 bases, and 10 bases stayed unmatched. The CDR3 sequence is CATTWTGNANTGELFF. CDR3 DNA sequence: TGTGCCACTACCTGGACAGGGAACGCGAACACCGGGGAGCTGTTTTTT.

This chain joins TRBV5-1 and TRBJ2-5, with TRBD2 matching 9 bases. Germline V gene sequence: CDR1 SGHRS, CDR2 YFSETQ. The CDR3 contains 15 residues. Trimming at V came to 1 base and at J to 2 bases, leaving 3 bases not matched to a gene. The DNA of the CDR3 is TGCGCCAGCAGCTTGCTGCTAGCGGGACAAGAGACCCAGTACTTC. Protein sequence: CASSLLLAGQETQYF.

The chain has TRBV5-4 and TRBJ2-3, with TRBD1 matching 10 bases. Germline assignment: CDR1 SGHNT and CDR2 YYREEE (reference sequence). The CDR3 is 13 amino acids. The V and J ends lost 4 bases and 6 bases, in that order; junction bases with no gene match: 2. The CDR3 bases are TGTGCCAGCAGCAGGGACAGGGGCGATACGCAGTATTTT. This codes for CASSRDRGDTQYF. Variable domain in full (rest from reference TRBV5-4 and TRBJ2-3): ETGVTQSPTHLIKTRGQQVTLRCSSQSGHNTVSWYQQALGQGPQFIFQYYREEENGRGNFPPRFSGLQFPNYSSELNVNALELDDSALYLCASSRDRGDTQYFGPGTRLTVL.

V gene TRBV10-1 combines with J gene TRBJ1-1, with D hard to call. The V end lost 5 bases, the J end lost 2 bases, and 9 bases lay between the germline ends. This CDR3 spans 13 amino acids. The germline gives CDR1 WNHNN, CDR2 SYGVQD (reference sequence). CDR3 nucleotides: TGCGCCAGCAGTAAAATGATTAACACTGAAGCTTTCTTT. Its translation: CASSKMINTEAFF.

This chain joins TRBV6-6 and TRBJ1-1, with unresolved D. The CDR3 is 14 amino acids. Per the germline V gene, CDR1 is MNHNY and CDR2 is SVGAGI (reference sequence). V was cut by 0 bases and J by 1 base, with 6 bases left in between. CDR3 region: CASSYSMENTEAFF. CDR3 coding DNA: TGTGCCAGCAGTTACTCGATGGAGAACACTGAAGCTTTCTTT.

The chain links TRBV30 to TRBJ1-5; possibly TRBD1 for D (6 bases). Germline CDR1 GTSNPN, CDR2 SVGIG (reference sequence). The CDR3 loop spans 13 amino acids. The V gene lost 2 bases and the J gene lost 7 bases, with 12 bases spanning the gap. The CDR3 sequence is CAWSPGHSQPQHF. CDR3 DNA sequence: TGTGCCTGGAGTCCGGGACACAGCCAGCCCCAGCATTTT. The variable domain in full, with the rest retrieved from reference TRBV30 and TRBJ1-5, is SQTIHQWPATLVQPVGSPLSLECTVEGTSNPNLYWYRQAAGRGLQLLFYSVGIGQISSEVPQNLSASRPQDRQFILSSKKLLLSDSGFYLCAWSPGHSQPQHFGDGTRLSIL.

The chain combines TRBV5-1 with TRBJ2-5; 12 bases line up with TRBD2. The V segment lost 4 bases and the J segment 5 bases; nucleotides outside the gene matches: 12. The length of the CDR3 is 17 residues. Germline CDR1 is SGHRS and CDR2 is YFSETQ. The CDR3: CASSQFSGLAGRETQYF. In nucleotides, the CDR3 is TGCGCCAGCAGCCAATTTTCAGGACTAGCGGGAAGGGAGACCCAGTACTTC.

J is TRBJ1-5 and V is TRBV28; unclear D gene. The germline CDR1 and CDR2 sequences are MDHEN and SYDVKM. The V end was cut by 2 bases, the J end by 1 base, with 6 bases between. The CDR3 length is 14 residues. This CDR3 is CASSLAESNQPQHF. CDR3 sequence (DNA): TGTGCCAGCAGTTTAGCCGAAAGCAATCAGCCCCAGCATTTT.

J is TRBJ2-7 and V is TRBV28, with 9 nucleotides matching TRBD1. CDR1 is MDHEN, CDR2 SYDVKM, per germline. The trim removed 2 bases at V and 2 bases at J, leaving 7 bases unmatched. The CDR3 loop spans 16 amino acids. The CDR3 coding sequence is TGTGCCAGCAGTTTAAACCGGGACAGGGCTCCCTACGAGCAGTACTTC. Amino acid sequence: CASSLNRDRAPYEQYF.

The chain links TRBV6-6 to TRBJ2-1, with 8 bases identical to TRBD1. Trimming at V came to 6 bases and at J to 3 bases, leaving 7 bases not matched to a gene. The CDR3 extends over 15 amino acids. From germline, CDR1 is MNHNY and CDR2 SVGAGI (reference sequence). Here the CDR3 DNA reads TGTGCCAGCAGCCGTGGACAGGGCCTCTACAATGAGCAGTTCTTC. Translation: CASSRGQGLYNEQFF.

This chain connects TRBV2 to TRBJ1-6; 8 bases line up with TRBD1. Germline V gives CDR1 SNHLY, CDR2 FYNNEI. There are 14 residues in the CDR3. The trim removed 9 bases at V and 4 bases at J, leaving 5 bases unmatched. Here the CDR3 DNA reads TGTGCCAGGACAGGGGATTCGTATAATTCACCCCTCCACTTT. As protein: CARTGDSYNSPLHF.

The rearrangement links TRBV7-9 to TRBJ2-7; 8 nucleotides agree with TRBD1. The CDR3 loop spans 14 amino acids. V was clipped by 8 bases and J by 3 bases; unmatched bases: 9. CDR1 is SEHNR, CDR2 FQNEAQ, per germline (reference sequence). The CDR3 DNA reads TGTGCCAGCGTAGGGGATGGACAGGGCTACGAGCAGTACTTC. Translated, it gives CASVGDGQGYEQYF.

This chain's CDR3 is CASSSPSGGTTDTQYF. The CDR3, as DNA: TGTGCCAGCTCATCCCCTAGCGGGGGGACCACAGATACGCAGTATTTT. The rearrangement uses TRBV18 and TRBJ2-3; 11 nucleotides align to TRBD2. CDR1 is KGHSH and CDR2 is LQKENI in the germline V gene. The CDR3 length is 16 residues. With 5 bases clipped from V and 2 bases from J, the junction kept 6 bases outside the gene matches. The complete variable domain, with remaining parts taken from reference TRBV18 and TRBJ2-3, reads NAGVMQNPRHLVRRRGQEARLRCSPMKGHSHVYWYRQLPEEGLKFMVYLQKENIIDESGMPKERFSAEFPKEGPSILRIQQVVRGDSAAYFCASSSPSGGTTDTQYFGPGTRLTVL.

V usage is TRBV4-1 and J usage is TRBJ2-3, with a possible D match to TRBD1 (6 bases). Trimming left V 5 bases short and J 2 bases short, with 17 bases between. Germline V CDR1 and CDR2: MGHRA, YSYEKL. The length of the CDR3 is 16 residues. CDR3 sequence reads: CASSNQHRVPTDTQYF. In DNA, the CDR3 is TGCGCCAGCAGCAATCAACACAGGGTCCCCACAGATACGCAGTATTTT.

The J gene is TRBJ1-2, the V gene TRBV4-2; no firm D call. The V and J ends lost 0 bases and 1 base respectively, with 6 bases between them. The germline CDR1 and CDR2 sequences are LGHNA and YNFKEQ. This CDR3 has 14 amino acids. In nucleotides, the CDR3 is TGTGCCAGCAGCCAAGATCGTGATAACTATGGCTACACCTTC. It encodes CASSQDRDNYGYTF.

The chain uses TRBV18 and TRBJ2-3, with unresolved D. Deletions cut 3 bases from V and 4 bases from J, with 11 bases between. Germline V CDR1 and CDR2: KGHSH, LQKENI. This CDR3 region has 14 residues. CDR3 DNA sequence: TGTGCCAGCTCACCCGGGTTCCGGGCAGATACGCAGTATTTT. Translated: CASSPGFRADTQYF.

The chain employs TRBV5-5 and TRBJ1-1, with 8 nucleotides matching TRBD1. The CDR3 extends over 17 amino acids. The germline V gene encodes CDR1 SGHKS and CDR2 YYEKEE (reference sequence). After removal of 0 bases from V and 7 bases from J, the junction contained 14 bases not matched to a gene. The CDR3 DNA follows: TGTGCCAGCAGCTTGGGAATCCAGGGGGCTTTCTTAGGTGAAGCTTTCTTT. Protein sequence: CASSLGIQGAFLGEAFF. The whole variable domain, filled in from reference TRBV5-5 and TRBJ1-1, reads DAGVTQSPTHLIKTRGQQVTLRCSPISGHKSVSWYQQVLGQGPQFIFQYYEKEERGRGNFPDRFSARQFPNYSSELNVNALLLGDSALYLCASSLGIQGAFLGEAFFGQGTRLTVV.

The genes are TRBV5-8 and TRBJ2-3; 7 positions agree with TRBD2. The J segment lost 0 bases and the V segment lost 3 bases, leaving 7 bases of the junction unmatched. This CDR3 region has 16 residues. Germline CDR1 SGHTS, CDR2 YDEGEE. The CDR3 region has the DNA TGTGCCAGCAGCTCATGGGGGGGACCAAGCACAGATACGCAGTATTTT. It is translated as CASSSWGGPSTDTQYF.